This passage covers 24 T cell receptor beta chains from one sample sequenced in a study of tumor-infiltrating lymphocytes in glioblastoma multiforme. Multiple V-beta primers and a C-beta primer amplified TCRB from RNA. TCRdb used MiXCR to reprocess the multiplex PCR reads, holding one entry per CDR3 protein. The profile shows about 18,000 distinct CDR3 sequences, 65% to 80% of them singletons. Sample: peripheral blood. Receptor source: a male donor with glioblastoma.

Comments on this clonotype: A read error may account for a junction end that differs from germline. V is TRBV13 and J is TRBJ2-1, with 7 bases lining up with TRBD1. Germline V gene lookup returns CDR1 PRHDT and CDR2 FYEKMQ (reference sequence). This CDR3 is 15 amino acids long. As DNA, the CDR3 is TGTGCCAGCAGCTTAGGGACAGGGTACCACAATGGGCAGTTCTTC. It specifies CASSLGTGYHNGQFF.

The rearrangement joins TRBV6-5 to TRBJ1-1, with D possibly TRBD1 on 6 matching bases. V gave up 8 bases and J gave up 5 bases, with 15 bases separating them. The CDR3 extends over 13 amino acids. CDR1 MNHEY and CDR2 SVGAGI come from the germline V gene. The CDR3 reads CASSRGRGTEAFF. In DNA, the CDR3 is TGTGCCAGCTCTCGAGGAAGGGGGACTGAAGCTTTCTTT.

The table lists this clonotype with a few counts. This clone may be a read error of a much larger clone one base away. The genes are TRBV4-2 and TRBJ2-1; TRBD2 might be the D (6 bases). V shed 0 bases and J shed 5 bases, with 8 bases lying between them. Germline CDR1 reads LGHNA; CDR2 reads YNFKEQ. The CDR3 runs to 14 residues. CDR3 loop: CASSQDWGDNEQFF. The CDR3 nucleotides read TGTGCCAGCAGCCAAGATTGGGGGGACAATGAGCAGTTCTTC.

V and J are TRBV6-2 or TRBV6-3 and TRBJ2-3; TRBD2 is a possible D gene (6 bases). Germline V CDR1 and CDR2: MNHEY, SVGEGT. The CDR3 is 14 residues long. Trimming stripped 5 bases from V and 6 bases from J, with 15 bases between. The DNA of the CDR3 is TGTGCCAGCAGTCTCCGGGACTCCCCCGATACGCAGTATTTT. Amino acids: CASSLRDSPDTQYF.

On this clonotype itself: A read error may account for a junction end that differs from germline. The rearrangement joins TRBV29-1 to TRBJ1-2, with D perhaps matching TRBD1 (5 bases). The CDR3 has 13 amino acids. CDR1 is SQVTM, CDR2 ANQGSEA, per germline. The CDR3 spells CCVSCGTDYGYTF. In DNA, the CDR3 is TGCTGCGTCTCATGTGGGACGGACTATGGCTACACCTTC.

This rearrangement joins TRBV5-6 to TRBJ2-1; D may be TRBD1 or TRBD2 (5 bases each). This CDR3 spans 13 amino acids. The germline V and J ends were trimmed by 7 bases and 0 bases, with 8 bases remaining between them. Germline assignment: CDR1 SGHDT and CDR2 YYEEEE. CDR3 sequence: CASEGSSYNEQFF. As DNA, the CDR3 is TGTGCCAGCGAGGGGAGCTCCTACAATGAGCAGTTCTTC.

Many counts were recorded for this clonotype. The chain is built from TRBV12-3 or TRBV12-4 and TRBJ1-2; D not certain. V lost 2 bases and J 0 bases, leaving 7 bases between the germline ends. The CDR3 runs 14 residues. The CDR3: CASSLQASNYGYTF. The CDR3 DNA reads as TGTGCCAGCAGTTTACAGGCGTCTAACTATGGCTACACCTTC.

This clonotype was counted ten times or more. The chain combines TRBV28 with TRBJ2-5; perhaps TRBD2 as D (6 bases). The CDR3 is 13 residues long. Germline loops: CDR1 MDHEN, CDR2 SYDVKM. V was clipped by 9 bases and J by 1 base, with 12 bases between them. CDR3 sequence reads: CASLADTQETQYF. CDR3 nucleotides: TGTGCCAGTTTAGCGGATACCCAAGAGACCCAGTACTTC.

The V call is TRBV6-2 or TRBV6-3, the J call TRBJ2-7, with TRBD1 matching 8 bases. The CDR3 runs 15 residues. V was clipped by 7 bases and J by 5 bases; unmatched bases: 13. Germline assignment: CDR1 MNHEY and CDR2 SVGEGT. This chain's CDR3 is CASNPDADRANEQYF. CDR3 in DNA: TGTGCCAGCAACCCCGATGCGGACAGGGCTAACGAGCAGTACTTC.

Of note for this clonotype: One end of the junction does not line up with germline, which may come from a read error. The V and J genes are TRBV11-2 and TRBJ2-1; D may be TRBD1 (5 bases). From germline, CDR1 is SGHAT and CDR2 FQNNGV. The CDR3 contains 13 residues. The CDR3 reads CASSLHRGSEQLF. CDR3 nucleotides: TGTGCCAGCAGCTTACATAGGGGTAGTGAGCAGCTCTTC. Together with reference TRBV11-2 and TRBJ2-1, the CDR3 gives the full variable domain: EAGVAQSPRYKIIEKRQSVAFWCNPISGHATLYWYQQILGQGPKLLIQFQNNGVVDDSQLPKDRFSAERLKGVDSTLKIQPAKLEDSAVYLCASSLHRGSEQLFGPGTRLTVL.

This clonotype was recorded once. A much larger clone lies one base from this, so it may be a read error. The genes are TRBV5-1 and TRBJ2-1; tentative D call: TRBD2 (5 bases). The CDR3 runs 13 residues. Germline V gene sequence: CDR1 SGHRS, CDR2 YFSETQ. Trimming cost V 4 bases and J 7 bases, with 12 bases left between them. CDR3 bases: TGCGCCAGCAGCCGGACTCCTATTAATGAGCAGTTCTTC. Protein product: CASSRTPINEQFF.

About this clonotype itself: Germline and junction disagree at one end, which may indicate a read error. This chain uses TRBV4-2 with TRBJ2-7; 7 bases match TRBD2. Looked up from germline, CDR1 is LGHNA and CDR2 is YNFKEQ. CDR3 length: 18 amino acids. In nucleotides, the CDR3 is TGTGCCAGCAGCCGAGATGGGATTAGCGGGCTGAGCTCCTACGAGCGGTACTTC. Encoded protein: CASSRDGISGLSSYERYF.

The gene calls are TRBV11-1 and TRBJ2-1, with 10 bases fitting TRBD2. V gave up 4 bases and J gave up 7 bases; unmatched junction bases: 13. This CDR3 is 17 amino acids long. Germline values: CDR1 SGHAT, CDR2 FQDESV (reference sequence). CDR3 DNA: TGTGCCAGCAGCTCTGTTGCGCCTAGCGGGAGCAATAATGAGCAGTTCTTC. It specifies CASSSVAPSGSNNEQFF.

The J gene is TRBJ2-7, the V gene TRBV20-1, with TRBD2 matching over 9 bases. V lost 6 bases to trimming and J lost 13 bases; unmatched junction nucleotides: 22. There are 15 residues in the CDR3. CDR1 and CDR2 (germline): DFQATT, SNEGSKA (reference sequence). The CDR3 protein is CSAFGAGLARGGQYF. DNA of the CDR3: TGCAGTGCATTTGGCGCAGGACTAGCGCGGGGAGGGCAATACTTC.

The rearrangement joins TRBV12-3 or TRBV12-4 to TRBJ1-6; the D is unclear. The length of the CDR3 is 13 residues. Trimming stripped 3 bases from V and 11 bases from J, with 11 bases between. Written as DNA, the CDR3 is TGTGCCAGCAGTTTCGGTGGTGATCCACCCCTCCACTTT. Residues: CASSFGGDPPLHF.

For this clonotype: At one end, the junction sequence differs from germline, possibly due to a read error. The chain employs TRBV29-1 and TRBJ2-1; 7 bases align to TRBD2. Per germline, CDR1 SQVTM and CDR2 ANQGSEA. The CDR3 spans 14 residues. CDR3 DNA sequence: TGCAGCATTGAGAGAGCGGGATACTGCAATGAGCAGTTCTTC. It codes for CSIERAGYCNEQFF.

Turning to this clonotype: A read error is possible here, since a much larger clone lies one base away. The rearrangement joins TRBV5-1 to TRBJ2-7; 9 bases match TRBD2. CDR3 length: 14 amino acids. Germline-derived CDR1 and CDR2 are SGHRS and YFSETQ. CDR3 DNA: TGCGCCGGCAGCTTGATTAGCGGGAGCGACGAGCAGTACTTC. This gives the protein CAGSLISGSDEQYF.

This clonotype came up a few times. This CDR3 is CASSLTDSYEQYF. In DNA form, the CDR3 reads TGTGCCAGCAGCTTGACAGACTCCTACGAGCAGTACTTC. The V gene is TRBV11-2, the J gene TRBJ2-7; the D gene is possibly TRBD1 (5 bases). V was cut by 3 bases and J by 0 bases, with 6 bases left in between. The CDR3 is 13 residues long. Germline V lookup: CDR1 SGHAT, CDR2 FQNNGV.

The gene calls are TRBV29-1 and TRBJ2-3; no clear D gene. V gave up 0 bases and J gave up 9 bases, with 19 bases separating them. Germline V gene data show CDR1 as SQVTM and CDR2 as ANQGSEA. This CDR3 has 15 amino acids. The CDR3 protein is CSVEDFIRGRITQYF. DNA for the CDR3: TGCAGCGTTGAAGATTTTATTCGAGGCAGGATCACGCAGTATTTT.

This clonotype was counted ten times or more. This chain uses TRBV28 with TRBJ1-1; D gene uncertain. The CDR3 totals 15 residues. Germline V gene lookup returns CDR1 MDHEN and CDR2 SYDVKM. V was trimmed by 5 bases and J by 7 bases, leaving 20 bases between them. The CDR3 spells CASSLPGRINREAFF. The CDR3 nucleotides are TGTGCCAGCAGTCTCCCGGGGAGGATTAACCGTGAAGCTTTCTTT.

This clonotype was seen a few times. The chain joins TRBV11-2 to TRBJ2-1, with D maybe TRBD2 (5 bases). This CDR3 has 12 residues. V was pared by 2 bases and J by 11 bases, with 10 bases between. CDR1 and CDR2 from the germline V gene are SGHAT and FQNNGV. The CDR3 nucleotides are TGTGCCAGCAGCTTAAACGGGGATCAGCAGTTCTTC. It translates to CASSLNGDQQFF.

The CDR3 DNA is TGTGCCAGCAGCCGGGGGGACCGCCGGGTAGCGACGCAGTATTTT. The encoded protein is CASSRGDRRVATQYF. The chain recombines TRBV5-4 with TRBJ2-3; 7 nucleotides match TRBD2. This CDR3 contains 15 residues. Losses at the gene ends were 4 bases for V and 9 bases for J; bases not matched to a gene: 14. Per the germline V gene, CDR1 is SGHNT and CDR2 is YYREEE (reference sequence).

This clonotype was observed a few times. A junction boundary mismatches the germline segment, possibly from a read error. The chain joins TRBV12-3 or TRBV12-4 to TRBJ2-6; 7 bases fit TRBD1. The CDR3 has 14 residues. The CDR3 nucleotides are TGTGCCAGCACTACAGGGGCTGGGGCCAACTTCCTGACTTTC. Its protein product is CASTTGAGANFLTF.

This clonotype appeared a single time. Germline and junction disagree at one end, which may indicate a read error. The chain links TRBV11-3 to TRBJ2-1; D unresolved. CDR1 is SGHNT and CDR2 is YENEEA in the germline V gene. This CDR3 is 13 amino acids long. CDR3 DNA sequence: TGTGCCATCAGCTCCTGGGATCTCAATGAGCAGTTCTTC. Translated, it gives CAISSWDLNEQFF. Full variable domain (outside the CDR3, taken from reference TRBV11-3 and TRBJ2-1): EAGVVQSPRYKIIEKKQPVAFWCNPISGHNTLYWYLQNLGQGPELLIRYENEEAVDDSQLPKDRFSAERLKGVDSTLKIQPAELGDSAVYLCAISSWDLNEQFFGPGTRLTVL.